Below are 21 T cell receptor beta chains sequenced from a single sample in a study of tumor and adjacent non-tumor tissue in lung cancer. This sample's RNA came from whole unsorted tissue. A modified ARM-PCR protocol with three rounds of nested PCR amplified TCRbeta. TCRdb itself ran the multiplex PCR reads through MiXCR, one entry per CDR3 protein. The sample consists of approximately 120,000 distinct CDR3 sequences, more than 70% of them appearing once. The source material was lung tumor tissue. These receptors originate from a woman aged 55-70 years with non-small cell lung cancer.

To note about this clonotype: The junction does not match germline at one end; this may be a read error. The chain has TRBV5-1 and TRBJ1-1; D is unresolved. Germline V CDR1 and CDR2: SGHRS, YFSETQ. The CDR3 runs to 15 residues. In DNA, the CDR3 is TGCGCAAGCAGCTTTTCGGAGGAACGGAACACTGAAGCTTTCTTT. This codes for CASSFSEERNTEAFF. The whole variable domain, remainder taken from reference TRBV5-1 and TRBJ1-1, is KAGVTQTPRYLIKTRGQQVTLSCSPISGHRSVSWYQQTPGQGLQFLFEYFSETQRNKGNFPGRFSGRQFSNSRSEMNVSTLELGDSALYLCASSFSEERNTEAFFGQGTRLTVV.

The chain joins TRBV19 to TRBJ1-5; D remains unclear. Looked up from germline, CDR1 is LNHDA and CDR2 is SQIVND (reference sequence). Trimming left V 4 bases short and J 2 bases short, with 18 bases between. The CDR3 is 17 residues long. The CDR3 DNA is TGTGCCAGTAGTACGGGAGGGAGTAAAGTGGGCAATCAGCCCCAGCATTTT. It translates to CASSTGGSKVGNQPQHF. Complete variable domain (other parts from reference TRBV19 and TRBJ1-5): DGGITQSPKYLFRKEGQNVTLSCEQNLNHDAMYWYRQDPGQGLRLIYYSQIVNDFQKGDIAEGYSVSREKKESFPLTVTSAQKNPTAFYLCASSTGGSKVGNQPQHFGDGTRLSIL.

This clonotype was picked up a small number of times. A much larger clone differs by one base, so this may be a read error. The CDR3 loop is CANSFNRDTYEQYF. The CDR3 region has the DNA TGTGCCAACAGCTTTAATAGGGACACCTACGAGCAGTACTTC. This chain connects TRBV7-8 to TRBJ2-7; D is perhaps TRBD1 (6 bases). The CDR3 has 14 amino acids. Per the germline V gene, CDR1 is SGHVS and CDR2 is FQNEAQ.

A note on this clonotype: The junction departs from the called germline gene at one end, perhaps through a read error. The chain is built from TRBV11-3 and TRBJ2-1, with 12 nucleotides matching TRBD2. The CDR3 has 17 amino acids. In germline, CDR1 is SGHNT, CDR2 YENEEA. The CDR3 is CTTSLELTSGSHNEKFF. CDR3 DNA sequence: TGTACCACTAGCTTAGAGTTGACTAGCGGGAGCCACAATGAGAAGTTCTTC.

Note on this clonotype: A much more abundant neighbour one base away suggests this may be a read error. The chain employs TRBV4-3 and TRBJ1-2, with D perhaps matching TRBD1 (6 bases). Between the trimmed V and J ends, which lost 4 bases and 0 bases, there was a span of 12 bases. The CDR3 loop spans 15 amino acids. Germline assignment: CDR1 LGHNA and CDR2 YSLEER. The CDR3 protein is CASSPGAAANYGYTF. In nucleotides, the CDR3 is TGCGCCAGCAGCCCGGGGGCTGCCGCTAACTATGGCTACACCTTC.

With respect to this clonotype: This may come from a read error, since a much larger clone is one base off. V usage is TRBV30 and J usage is TRBJ2-2; no reliable D call. CDR1 and CDR2 (germline): GTSNPN, SVGIG (reference sequence). Trimming stripped 2 bases from V and 5 bases from J, with 6 bases between. The CDR3 extends over 12 amino acids. The CDR3 sequence is CAWSLNTGELFF. The CDR3 nucleotides are TGTGCCTGGAGTTTAAATACCGGGGAGCTGTTTTTT.

This clonotype was observed many times. The V call is TRBV4-1, the J call TRBJ1-1, with D uncertain. The V end was cut by 1 base, the J end by 6 bases, with 12 bases between. Germline CDR1 reads MGHRA; CDR2 reads YSYEKL. This CDR3 is 14 amino acids long. Here the CDR3 DNA reads TGCGCCAGCAGCCAAGGTTTAACGGTCGCTGAAGCTTTCTTT. Its protein product is CASSQGLTVAEAFF.

Concerning this clonotype itself: One end of the junction varies from germline; a read error may be responsible. The V call is TRBV5-6, the J call TRBJ2-1; D is unclear. Per germline, CDR1 SGHDT and CDR2 YYEEEE. The CDR3 totals 16 residues. The DNA for the CDR3 is TGTGCCAGCAACCCTTTCCAGGTGGTCAATCACAATGTGCGGTTCTTT. Translation: CASNPFQVVNHNVRFF.

Worth noting for this clonotype: This could be a read error, since a much larger clone is one nucleotide away. V and J are TRBV28 and TRBJ2-6; possibly TRBD2 for D (6 bases). The germline CDR1 and CDR2 sequences are MDHEN and SYDVKM. The CDR3 sequence is 17 residues long. The CDR3 DNA reads TGTTCCAGCAGTCCCGGGACTGGCCGCTCTGGGGCCAACGTCCTGACTTTC. Its protein is CSSSPGTGRSGANVLTF.

CDR3 nucleotides: TGCAGTGCTAGAATTGTAGGCAGCGGGAAGAGCAGCAATGAGCAGTTCTTC. Translating it yields CSARIVGSGKSSNEQFF. The chain links TRBV20-1 to TRBJ2-1; 7 bases map to TRBD2. CDR3 length equals 17 residues. The germline gives CDR1 DFQATT, CDR2 SNEGSKA (reference sequence). V dropped 2 bases and J dropped 6; count of bases not matched to a gene: 16.

This rearrangement joins TRBV6-2 or TRBV6-3 to TRBJ2-1; 9 bases are a match to TRBD2. Germline CDR1 is MNHEY and CDR2 is SVGEGT. CDR3 size: 23 residues. With V trimmed by 2 bases and J by 6 bases, 29 bases remained unmatched. This chain's CDR3 is CASSYTFRSPSSPLAGGINEQFF. CDR3 sequence (DNA): TGTGCCAGCAGTTACACTTTCCGATCCCCCTCTAGTCCTCTGGCGGGAGGGATCAATGAGCAGTTCTTC.

As for this clonotype: Since a much larger clone is just one base distant, this may be a read error. This chain connects TRBV20-1 to TRBJ2-7, with 10 positions matching TRBD2. From germline, CDR1 is DFQATT and CDR2 SNEGSKA (reference sequence). The CDR3 runs 16 residues. The CDR3, as DNA: TGCATTGCTAGAGACCCTAGCGGGAGCTTTACCCACGAGCAGTACTTC. Its protein is CIARDPSGSFTHEQYF.

In regard to this clonotype: A much bigger clone sits one base away, suggesting this may be a read error. The chain joins TRBV6-1 to TRBJ2-1; tentative D call: TRBD2 (5 bases). CDR1 is MNHNS and CDR2 is SASEGT in the germline V gene. Trimming took 7 bases from V and 8 from J, leaving 18 bases between them. The CDR3 runs to 14 residues. CDR3 sequence (DNA): TGTGCCAGCAAAGAGATAGAGGGAGTACATGAGCAGTTCTTC. Encoded protein: CASKEIEGVHEQFF.

The J gene is TRBJ2-4, the V gene TRBV28; D is unclear. Germline V gene sequence: CDR1 MDHEN, CDR2 SYDVKM. CDR3 length equals 17 residues. The V and J ends lost 2 bases and 2 bases respectively, with 16 bases between them. Here the CDR3 DNA reads TGTGCCAGCAGTTTACCCGACTCAGGAACAACCAAAAACATTCAGTACTTC. Translation gives CASSLPDSGTTKNIQYF.

DNA for the CDR3: TGTGCCAGCAGGTCGGGCTTGGAGACCCAGTACTTC. Translation: CASRSGLETQYF. V is TRBV7-9 and J is TRBJ2-5; no clear D. The CDR3 extends over 12 amino acids. Per germline, CDR1 SEHNR and CDR2 FQNEAQ (reference sequence). Trimming shortened V by 6 bases and J by 5 bases, and 10 bases separated the two germline ends.

As for this clonotype: A much larger clone lies a single base off, so this may be a read error. The chain recombines TRBV6-2 or TRBV6-3 with TRBJ1-5; 8 bases match TRBD1. The CDR3 consists of 15 residues. CDR1 is MNHEY and CDR2 is SVGEGT in the germline V gene. The chain's CDR3 is CASKTDRDFNQSQHF. In nucleotides, the CDR3 is TGTGCCAGCAAGACGGACAGGGATTTCAATCAGTCCCAGCATTTT.

The table lists this clonotype with many counts. The rearrangement uses TRBV12-3 or TRBV12-4 and TRBJ1-1; TRBD1 matches 7 bases. V trimming: 1 base; J trimming: 1 base; junction bases outside the gene matches: 6. This CDR3 contains 16 residues. The CDR3 sequence: CASSLDLGQWNTEAFF. The CDR3 coding sequence is TGTGCCAGCAGTTTAGATTTGGGACAGTGGAACACTGAAGCTTTCTTT.

J is TRBJ2-7 and V is TRBV11-3, with D possibly matching TRBD2 (5 bases). CDR1 is SGHNT and CDR2 is YENEEA in the germline V gene. The CDR3 length is 14 residues. The germline V and J ends were trimmed by 2 bases and 3 bases, with 11 bases remaining between them. CDR3 nucleotides: TGTGCCAGCAGCTTACTTACGGGAAACTACGAGCAGTACTTC. Protein: CASSLLTGNYEQYF.

Of note for this clonotype: The missing conserved phenylalanine or tryptophan at the end of this CDR3 makes a read error likely. The gene calls are TRBV24-1 and TRBJ2-2, with TRBD1 as a possible D gene (5 bases). The CDR3 contains 14 residues. Germline CDR1 reads KGHDR; CDR2 reads SFDVKD. The CDR3 nucleotides are TGTGCCACCAGTGTTGGACAATACACAGGGGAGCTGTTTCTT. Amino acid sequence: CATSVGQYTGELFL.

The chain joins TRBV6-2 or TRBV6-3 to TRBJ2-2; 7 bases align to TRBD2. The CDR3 loop spans 15 amino acids. With V trimmed by 4 bases and J by 5 bases, 7 bases remained unmatched. CDR1 and CDR2 from the germline V gene are MNHEY and SVGEGT. The CDR3 protein is CASSFATSETGELFF. For the CDR3, the DNA is TGTGCCAGCAGTTTCGCCACTAGCGAGACCGGGGAGCTGTTTTTT.

This clonotype was seen ten or more times. This chain joins TRBV29-1 and TRBJ2-5; 7 nucleotides line up with TRBD2. This CDR3 spans 13 amino acids. In germline, CDR1 is SQVTM, CDR2 ANQGSEA. V shed 3 bases and J 2 bases; nucleotides not matched to a gene: 3. CDR3 bases: TGCAGCGTTGAGGGGGGGAGTCAAGAGACCCAGTACTTC. Protein sequence: CSVEGGSQETQYF.